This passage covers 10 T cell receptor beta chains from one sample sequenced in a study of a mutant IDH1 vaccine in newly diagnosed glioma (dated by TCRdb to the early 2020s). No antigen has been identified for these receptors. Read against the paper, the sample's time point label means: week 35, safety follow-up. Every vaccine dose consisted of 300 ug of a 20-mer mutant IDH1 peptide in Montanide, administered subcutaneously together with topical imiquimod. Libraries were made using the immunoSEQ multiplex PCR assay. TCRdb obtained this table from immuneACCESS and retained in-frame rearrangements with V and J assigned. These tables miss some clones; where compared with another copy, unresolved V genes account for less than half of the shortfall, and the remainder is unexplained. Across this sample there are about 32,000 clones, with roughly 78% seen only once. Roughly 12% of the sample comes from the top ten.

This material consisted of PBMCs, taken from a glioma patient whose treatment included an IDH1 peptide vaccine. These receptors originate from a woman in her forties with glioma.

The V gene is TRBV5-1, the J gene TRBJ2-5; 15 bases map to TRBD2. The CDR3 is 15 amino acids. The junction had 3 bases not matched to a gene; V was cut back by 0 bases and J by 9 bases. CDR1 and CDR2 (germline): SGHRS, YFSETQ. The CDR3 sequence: CASSLAGLAGGAQYF. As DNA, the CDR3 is TGCGCCAGCAGCTTGGCCGGACTAGCGGGGGGGGCCCAGTACTTC.

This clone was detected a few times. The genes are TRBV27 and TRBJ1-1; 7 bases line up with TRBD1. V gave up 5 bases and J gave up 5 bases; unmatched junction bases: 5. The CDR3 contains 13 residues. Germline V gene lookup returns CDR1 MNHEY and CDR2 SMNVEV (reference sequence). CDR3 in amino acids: CASSLRDRTEAFF. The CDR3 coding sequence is TGTGCCAGCAGTCTCCGGGACAGAACTGAAGCTTTCTTT.

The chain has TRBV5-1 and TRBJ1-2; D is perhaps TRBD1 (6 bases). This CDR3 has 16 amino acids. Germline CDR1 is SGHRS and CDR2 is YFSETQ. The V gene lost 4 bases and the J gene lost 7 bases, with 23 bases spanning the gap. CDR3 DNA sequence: TGCGCCAGCAGCCAGAGGACAGAGCACCCTATTAGTGGCTACACCTTC. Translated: CASSQRTEHPISGYTF.

For the CDR3, the DNA is TGCAGCGTACAGGCACCCCCGAACACTGAAGCTTTCTTT. Translation gives CSVQAPPNTEAFF. The V gene is TRBV29-1, the J gene TRBJ1-1; tentative D call: TRBD1 (5 bases). Germline V CDR1 and CDR2: SQVTM, ANQGSEA. Deletions cut 6 bases from V and 1 base from J, with 12 bases between. The CDR3 spans 13 residues.

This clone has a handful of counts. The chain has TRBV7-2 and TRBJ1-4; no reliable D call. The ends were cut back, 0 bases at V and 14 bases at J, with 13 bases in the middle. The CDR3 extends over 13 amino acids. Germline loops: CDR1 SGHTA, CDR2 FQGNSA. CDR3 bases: TGTGCCAGCAGCTTAGCCGTTGTTGGTGCGCTGTTTTTT. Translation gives CASSLAVVGALFF.

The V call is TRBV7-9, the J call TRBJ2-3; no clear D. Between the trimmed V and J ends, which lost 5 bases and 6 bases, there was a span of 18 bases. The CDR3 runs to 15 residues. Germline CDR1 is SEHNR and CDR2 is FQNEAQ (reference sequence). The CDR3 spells CASSLGPPATDTQYF. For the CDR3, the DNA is TGTGCCAGCAGCCTTGGACCCCCCGCGACGGATACGCAGTATTTT.

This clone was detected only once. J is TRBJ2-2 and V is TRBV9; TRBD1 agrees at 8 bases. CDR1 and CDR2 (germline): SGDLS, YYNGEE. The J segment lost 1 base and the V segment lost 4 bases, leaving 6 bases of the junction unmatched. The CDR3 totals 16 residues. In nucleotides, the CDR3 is TGTGCCAGCAGCACCAGACAGGGGTTGAACACCGGGGAGCTGTTTTTT. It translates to CASSTRQGLNTGELFF.

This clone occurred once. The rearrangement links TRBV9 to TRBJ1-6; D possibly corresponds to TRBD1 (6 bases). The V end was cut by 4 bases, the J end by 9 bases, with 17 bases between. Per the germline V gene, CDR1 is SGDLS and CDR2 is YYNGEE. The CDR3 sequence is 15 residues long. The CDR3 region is CASSSTGHVFSPLHF. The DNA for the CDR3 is TGTGCCAGCAGCTCTACGGGACATGTCTTTTCACCCCTCCACTTT.

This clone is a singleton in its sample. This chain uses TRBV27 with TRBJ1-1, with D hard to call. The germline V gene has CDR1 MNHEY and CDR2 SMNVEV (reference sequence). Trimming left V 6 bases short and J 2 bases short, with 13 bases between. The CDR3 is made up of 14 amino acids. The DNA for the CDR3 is TGTGCCAGCAGATTGGCACGCTCCAACACTGAAGCTTTCTTT. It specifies CASRLARSNTEAFF.

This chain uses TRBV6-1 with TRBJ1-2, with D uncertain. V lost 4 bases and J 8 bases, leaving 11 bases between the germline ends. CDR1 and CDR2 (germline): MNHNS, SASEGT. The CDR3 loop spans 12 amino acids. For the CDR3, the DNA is TGTGCCAGCAGTGTGCCCCTCGGGGGCTACACCTTC. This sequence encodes CASSVPLGGYTF.